This TCR beta chain stems from a study of shared T cell receptors in the human thymus. This CDR3 is built from 19 residues. Germline CDR1 and CDR2: SGHDT and YYEEEE. Trimming took off 0 bases at V and 6 bases at J, with 22 bases between the two ends. Sequencing was performed with immunoSEQ multiplex PCR; in TCRdb, only in-frame clones are kept and a portion is missing. The table lists approximately 760,000 clones, 75% to 90% of them singletons, with around 0.0094% in the top ten. These records were also assigned to another study, of human thymus T cells. That work adds: Repertoires from thymus and blood appeared to show biased V and J gene usage.

The specimen sequenced was thymocytes. This chain uses TRBV5-6 with TRBJ2-6; no definite D call. The TCR comes from a girl less than two years old with a congenital heart defect. In nucleotides, the CDR3 is TGTGCCAGCAGCTTGGGCAAAATTGACCGGCGGAGTTTGGCCAACGTCCTGACTTTC. Residues: CASSLGKIDRRSLANVLTF.